Presented here are 8 T cell receptor beta chains from one specimen sequenced in a study of blood T cell repertoires in COVID-19. The repertoire was sequenced with immunoSEQ multiplex PCR; TCRdb's copy has only in-frame clones and lacks some. The sample shows nearly 30,000 clones, over 70% of them seen only once. Sequencing was performed on peripheral blood. These receptors all stem from an older woman with acute or convalescent COVID-19.

The V and J genes are TRBV4-1 and TRBJ1-1; D possibly corresponds to TRBD1 (5 bases). The CDR3 runs 12 residues. CDR1 and CDR2 (germline): MGHRA, YSYEKL. Trimming removed 1 base from V and 8 bases from J, with 8 bases in between. Written as DNA, the CDR3 is TGCGCCAGCAGCCAAGGGGGCCTCGAAGCTTTCTTT. This codes for CASSQGGLEAFF.

The chain joins TRBV2 to TRBJ1-4, with D perhaps TRBD1 (6 bases). The CDR3 extends over 14 amino acids. Deletions cut 11 bases from V and 5 bases from J, with 18 bases between. Germline CDR1 is SNHLY and CDR2 is FYNNEI. DNA for the CDR3: TGTGCCGGACAACTTGGACAGACAAATGAAAAACTGTTTTTT. It specifies CAGQLGQTNEKLFF. The variable domain in full, completed from reference TRBV2 and TRBJ1-4, reads EPEVTQTPSHQVTQMGQEVILRCVPISNHLYFYWYRQILGQKVEFLVSFYNNEISEKSEIFDDQFSVERPDGSNFTLKIRSTKLEDSAMYFCAGQLGQTNEKLFFGSGTQLSVL.

The rearrangement uses TRBV5-1 and TRBJ1-5, with TRBD1 identical over 7 bases. Germline V CDR1 and CDR2: SGHRS, YFSETQ. Trimming took 2 bases from V and 3 from J; bases not matched to a gene: 5. This CDR3 is 15 amino acids long. DNA for the CDR3: TGCGCCAGCAGCTTAAGGGGACAGATCAATCAGCCCCAGCATTTT. Protein product: CASSLRGQINQPQHF.

The V gene is TRBV29-1, the J gene TRBJ2-3; 15 bases agree with TRBD2. Germline V gene sequence: CDR1 SQVTM, CDR2 ANQGSEA. V gave up 7 bases and J gave up 6 bases; unmatched junction bases: 8. The CDR3 runs 15 residues. CDR3 sequence: CSGGAGTSGGDTQYF. In DNA, the CDR3 is TGCAGCGGCGGGGCCGGGACTAGCGGGGGGGATACGCAGTATTTT.

Only a few counts were recorded for this clone. The CDR3 region is CASSPRLAGEYEQYF. CDR3 DNA: TGTGCCAGCTCACCCCGACTAGCGGGAGAATACGAGCAGTACTTC. The chain has TRBV18 and TRBJ2-7, with 12 bases identical to TRBD2. Germline V lookup: CDR1 KGHSH, CDR2 LQKENI. V lost 3 bases, J lost 4 bases, and 4 bases stayed unmatched. The CDR3 runs 15 residues. The full variable domain, in which reference TRBV18 and TRBJ2-7 provide the parts outside the CDR3, is NAGVMQNPRHLVRRRGQEARLRCSPMKGHSHVYWYRQLPEEGLKFMVYLQKENIIDESGMPKERFSAEFPKEGPSILRIQQVVRGDSAAYFCASSPRLAGEYEQYFGPGTRLTVT.

The chain carries TRBV24-1 and TRBJ1-5; D is perhaps TRBD1 (5 bases). V was clipped by 4 bases and J by 1 base, with 19 bases between them. The germline gives CDR1 KGHDR, CDR2 SFDVKD. CDR3 length: 18 residues. In nucleotides, the CDR3 is TGTGCCACCAGTGAATTTCTCAGGGCCCAGGGAAGCAATCAGCCCCAGCATTTT. Amino acids: CATSEFLRAQGSNQPQHF.

This clone occurred once. The chain is built from TRBV7-9 and TRBJ2-2, with D hard to call. Germline V gives CDR1 SEHNR, CDR2 FQNEAQ (reference sequence). V lost 5 bases to trimming and J lost 6 bases, with 7 bases between them. CDR3 size: 12 residues. The CDR3 loop is CASSLPSGELFF. CDR3 coding DNA: TGTGCCAGCAGCCTTCCCTCCGGGGAGCTGTTTTTT.

This clone was seen only once. The rearrangement joins TRBV5-1 to TRBJ2-5; 7 positions agree with TRBD2. The CDR3 loop spans 14 amino acids. Losses at the gene ends were 4 bases for V and 0 bases for J; bases not matched to a gene: 3. CDR1 is SGHRS and CDR2 is YFSETQ in the germline V gene. The CDR3 loop is CASSRAGDQETQYF. Written as DNA, the CDR3 is TGCGCCAGCAGCCGGGCGGGGGACCAAGAGACCCAGTACTTC.